This TCR beta chain was identified during a study of T cell responses to AZD1222 COVID-19 vaccine. This CDR3 contains 15 residues. The V segment lost 2 bases and the J segment 0 bases; nucleotides outside the gene matches: 1. Germline values: CDR1 SQVTM, CDR2 ANQGSEA. Sequencing was performed with immunoSEQ multiplex PCR; in TCRdb, only in-frame clones are kept and a portion is missing. The sample includes 110,000 to 150,000 clones, 80% to 95% of them seen just once. The study, taken as a whole, reports: Only 5 to 7 individuals given AZD1222 were seropositive at baseline.

Combined were second doses at about 4 or about 12 weeks. A note on this clone: Antigen unknown.

The input for sequencing was peripheral blood, taken 28 days after the second AZD1222 dose. The V call is TRBV29-1, the J call TRBJ2-1, with 10 bases identical to TRBD2. The receptor comes from an adult who received the AZD1222 COVID-19 vaccine. CDR3 nucleotide sequence: TGCAGCGTTGAAACTAGCGGGGTCTCCTACAATGAGCAGTTCTTC. Translation gives CSVETSGVSYNEQFF.